These 14 T cell receptor beta chains were sequenced from one sample in a study of shared clonotypes between healthy human individuals. TCRdb's copy holds only in-frame clones and misses some; the assay was immunoSEQ multiplex PCR. The sample contains 2,500,000 or so clones, 80% to 95% of which appear only once. Sample: naive CD4+ T cells from PBMCs. Subset meaning: CD45RA+ positively selected. Every receptor here comes from a man between 18 and 35 years old in good health. Some clones in this sample may be carry-over from other donors' samples.

V and J are TRBV11-2 and TRBJ1-3; 7 bases align to TRBD1. The V gene end was trimmed by 3 bases and the J gene end by 0 bases; junction bases not matched to a gene: 8. Per germline, CDR1 SGHAT and CDR2 FQNNGV. CDR3 length equals 17 residues. The chain's CDR3 is CASSFRGGRNSGNTIYF. CDR3 DNA: TGTGCCAGCAGCTTCCGAGGGGGCCGTAACTCTGGAAACACCATATATTTT.

This chain joins TRBV28 and TRBJ2-3, with 8 bases lining up with TRBD2. The length of the CDR3 is 15 residues. V gave up 5 bases and J gave up 4 bases; unmatched junction bases: 8. CDR1 and CDR2 (germline): MDHEN, SYDVKM. CDR3 DNA sequence: TGTGCCAGCAGTCCCGGGGGGGTCAGTGCAGATACGCAGTATTTT. It translates to CASSPGGVSADTQYF.

The chain joins TRBV7-8 to TRBJ1-5, with a tentative D call TRBD1 (6 bases). Germline CDR1 is SGHVS and CDR2 is FQNEAQ. This CDR3 has 15 amino acids. V lost 4 bases and J 5 bases, leaving 15 bases between the germline ends. The CDR3: CASSWDMGGDQPQHF. The CDR3 coding sequence is TGTGCCAGCAGCTGGGACATGGGCGGTGATCAGCCCCAGCATTTT.

This chain joins TRBV5-1 and TRBJ1-2; 7 bases are shared with TRBD1. J was trimmed by 2 bases and V by 3 bases; bases with no gene match: 7. This CDR3 spans 15 amino acids. Germline loops: CDR1 SGHRS, CDR2 YFSETQ. Written as DNA, the CDR3 is TGCGCCAGCAGCTCTTACCCACAGGGGAACTATGGCTACACCTTC. This translates into CASSSYPQGNYGYTF.

The chain employs TRBV15 and TRBJ2-7; tentatively, D is TRBD2 (7 bases). Germline values: CDR1 LNHNV, CDR2 YYDKDF (reference sequence). V was cut by 9 bases and J by 7 bases, with 25 bases left in between. The CDR3 is 15 residues long. CDR3 coding DNA: TGTGCCACAAGGGGGGCGGGAGATGGGTCAGAAGAGCAGTACTTC. Translation: CATRGAGDGSEEQYF.

V is TRBV29-1 and J is TRBJ1-2; the match to TRBD1 covers 8 bases. Germline V gene lookup returns CDR1 SQVTM and CDR2 ANQGSEA. Trimming removed 2 bases from V and 4 bases from J; junction bases left unmatched: 3. This CDR3 has 13 residues. CDR3 amino acids: CSVENRGFYGYTF. The CDR3 DNA follows: TGCAGCGTTGAAAACAGGGGGTTCTATGGCTACACCTTC.

V gene TRBV28 combines with J gene TRBJ1-3; 7 nucleotides match TRBD1. The germline V gene has CDR1 MDHEN and CDR2 SYDVKM. The CDR3 extends over 16 amino acids. V lost 6 bases and J lost 0; bases outside the gene matches: 8. CDR3 DNA sequence: TGTGCCAGCAGGGCCCCGGGACAGCGCTCTGGAAACACCATATATTTT. Translated: CASRAPGQRSGNTIYF.

This clone is a singleton in its sample. The V call is TRBV11-2, the J call TRBJ2-1; 8 bases match TRBD2. The CDR3 extends over 17 amino acids. V lost 5 bases, J lost 7 bases, and 16 bases stayed unmatched. Germline V gene lookup returns CDR1 SGHAT and CDR2 FQNNGV. CDR3 coding DNA: TGTGCCAGCAGCCCGTTTCCGCGGGGGGCTCACAATAATGAGCAGTTCTTC. Amino acid sequence: CASSPFPRGAHNNEQFF.

The rearrangement uses TRBV19 and TRBJ1-2, with a tentative D call TRBD1 (5 bases). Trimming stripped 5 bases from V and 0 bases from J, with 10 bases between. CDR1 is LNHDA, CDR2 SQIVND, per germline (reference sequence). The length of the CDR3 is 14 residues. DNA for the CDR3: TGTGCCAGTAGTTTGAACAGGCCTAACTATGGCTACACCTTC. Its translation: CASSLNRPNYGYTF.

The sample holds one count of this clone. The CDR3 coding sequence is TGTGCCAGTACTCCCTTGATGCCCGGACAGGGGTTTGGCTACACCTTC. This sequence encodes CASTPLMPGQGFGYTF. This chain joins TRBV19 and TRBJ1-2; 9 nucleotides match TRBD1. The CDR3 has 16 amino acids. The ends lost 7 bases at V and 7 bases at J; junction bases unmatched: 16. Germline loops: CDR1 LNHDA, CDR2 SQIVND (reference sequence).

This clone turned up a few times. The CDR3 here is CASSEDSGGNGYTF. The CDR3 DNA is TGTGCCAGCAGTGAAGATAGTGGGGGCAATGGCTACACCTTC. This chain uses TRBV2 with TRBJ1-2; D may be TRBD1 (6 bases). Germline CDR1 and CDR2: SNHLY and FYNNEI. The CDR3 is made up of 14 amino acids. Trimming removed 1 base at V and 6 bases at J, with 12 bases between.

V gene TRBV7-2 combines with J gene TRBJ2-1; 9 nucleotides line up with TRBD2. Germline assignment: CDR1 SGHTA and CDR2 FQGNSA. The CDR3 is 14 residues long. With V trimmed by 5 bases and J by 8 bases, 7 bases remained unmatched. DNA for the CDR3: TGTGCCAGCAGCCCAAGGACTAGCGTCGATGAGCAGTTCTTC. Translated, it gives CASSPRTSVDEQFF.

The CDR3 protein is CASSFTGRENTEAFF. The DNA for the CDR3 is TGTGCCAGCAGCTTCACAGGGAGGGAGAACACTGAAGCTTTCTTT. The chain has TRBV7-3 and TRBJ1-1, with TRBD1 as a possible D gene (6 bases). The ends were cut back, 3 bases at V and 1 base at J, with 12 bases in the middle. Germline CDR1 and CDR2: SGHTA and FQGTGA. There are 15 residues in the CDR3. The entire variable domain, with the rest obtained from reference TRBV7-3 and TRBJ1-1, is as follows: GAGVSQTPSNKVTEKGKYVELRCDPISGHTALYWYRQSLGQGPEFLIYFQGTGAADDSGLPNDRFFAVRPEGSVSTLKIQRTERGDSAVYLCASSFTGRENTEAFFGQGTRLTVV.

V gene TRBV7-9 combines with J gene TRBJ2-2; 7 nucleotides align to TRBD2. This CDR3 is built from 15 residues. V shed 5 bases and J 2 bases; nucleotides not matched to a gene: 5. Germline V gives CDR1 SEHNR, CDR2 FQNEAQ (reference sequence). CDR3 loop: CASSRPGGNTGELFF. The CDR3 DNA sequence: TGTGCCAGCAGCCGCCCGGGGGGTAACACCGGGGAGCTGTTTTTT. The whole variable domain, remainder taken from reference TRBV7-9 and TRBJ2-2, is DTGVSQNPRHKITKRGQNVTFRCDPISEHNRLYWYRQTLGQGPEFLTYFQNEAQLEKSRLLSDRFSAERPKGSFSTLEIQRTEQGDSAMYLCASSRPGGNTGELFFGEGSRLTVL.